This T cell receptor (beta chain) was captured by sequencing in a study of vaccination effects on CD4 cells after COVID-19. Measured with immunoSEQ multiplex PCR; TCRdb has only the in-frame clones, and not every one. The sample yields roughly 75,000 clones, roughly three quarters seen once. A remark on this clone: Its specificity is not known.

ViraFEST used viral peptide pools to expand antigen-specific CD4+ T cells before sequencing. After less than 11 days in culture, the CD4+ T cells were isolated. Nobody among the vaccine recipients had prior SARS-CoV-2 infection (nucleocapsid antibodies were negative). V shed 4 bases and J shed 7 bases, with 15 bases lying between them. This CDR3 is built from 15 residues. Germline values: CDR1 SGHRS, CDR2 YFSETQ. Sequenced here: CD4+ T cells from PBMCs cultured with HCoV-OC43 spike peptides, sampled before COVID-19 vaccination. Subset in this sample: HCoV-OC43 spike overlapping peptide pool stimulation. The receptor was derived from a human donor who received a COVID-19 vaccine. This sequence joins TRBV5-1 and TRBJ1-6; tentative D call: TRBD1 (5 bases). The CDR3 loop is CASSLLGQENSPLHF. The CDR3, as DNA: TGCGCCAGCAGCCTTCTAGGACAAGAAAATTCACCCCTCCACTTT.